This is a list of T cell receptor beta chains from one sample in a study of T cells in localized non-small cell lung cancer. Only in-frame clones appear in the TCRdb table, and some are missing; sequencing was by immunoSEQ multiplex PCR. In the table there are 15,000 to 20,000 clones, 85% to 90% of which are singletons. The material was peripheral blood mononuclear cells, obtained before any cancer treatment. The receptors shown here come from a woman aged 40-70 years with stage III lung adenocarcinoma. CDR3s include the opening cysteine and the closing phenylalanine or tryptophan. D genes are given only for firm matches. Some rows have no size entry. The others give once, few or many, or a class for an expanded clone.

clone size | CDR3 length | J gene | D gene | V gene | CDR3 protein | CDR3 DNA
NA | 15 | TRBJ1-1 | NA | TRBV7-8 | CASSFNGQGDTEAFF | TGTGCCAGCAGCTTTAACGGGCAAGGGGACACTGAAGCTTTCTTT
NA | 17 | TRBJ2-1 | TRBD2 | TRBV7-9 | CASSPRRGAGGSNEQFF | TGTGCCAGCAGCCCCCGCCGCGGAGCGGGAGGGAGCAATGAGCAGTTCTTC
NA | 15 | TRBJ2-2 | NA | TRBV7-3 | CASSPTGTNTGELFF | TGTGCCAGCAGCCCAACAGGGACGAACACCGGGGAGCTGTTTTTT
NA | 14 | TRBJ1-6 | NA | TRBV4-3 | CASGRQGSNSPLHF | TGCGCCAGTGGTAGGCAGGGCAGCAATTCACCCCTCCACTTT
NA | 14 | TRBJ1-6 | TRBD1 | TRBV9 | CASSATGDNSPLHF | TGTGCCAGCAGCGCGACAGGGGATAATTCACCCCTCCACTTT
NA | 13 | TRBJ1-1 | NA | TRBV6-6 | CASTPPERTEAFF | TGTGCCAGCACCCCTCCGGAAAGGACTGAAGCTTTCTTT
NA | 12 | TRBJ1-1 | NA | TRBV15 | CATSQWGGEAFF | TGTGCCACCAGCCAATGGGGGGGAGAAGCTTTCTTT
few | 17 | TRBJ2-3 | TRBD2 | TRBV10-2 | CASSESSSGGSTDTQYF | TGCGCCAGCAGTGAGTCGAGCAGCGGGGGGAGCACAGATACGCAGTATTTT
NA | 15 | TRBJ2-6 | NA | TRBV19 | CASSSSGFGANVLTF | TGTGCCAGTAGTAGCTCGGGGTTTGGTGCCAACGTCCTGACTTTC
NA | 13 | TRBJ2-2 | TRBD2 | TRBV5-4 | CASSWGATSELFF | TGTGCCAGCAGCTGGGGCGCGACTAGCGAGCTGTTTTTT
NA | 15 | TRBJ2-4 | NA | TRBV7-2 | CASSPGGLLGNIQYF | TGTGCCAGCAGCCCAGGGGGGCTTTTAGGAAACATTCAGTACTTC
NA | 13 | TRBJ2-7 | NA | TRBV7-9 | CASSLGYRDEQYF | TGTGCCAGCAGCTTAGGCTATCGTGACGAGCAGTACTTC
few | 16 | TRBJ1-6 | TRBD1 | TRBV4-2 | CASSQGDRAYNSPLHF | TGTGCCAGCAGCCAAGGGGACAGAGCCTATAATTCACCCCTCCACTTT
NA | 14 | TRBJ2-1 | NA | TRBV29-1 | CSVAREYGYNEQFF | TGCAGCGTTGCCAGGGAATACGGCTACAATGAGCAGTTCTTC
NA | 15 | TRBJ1-1 | NA | TRBV4-2 | CASSQADGSTTEAFF | TGTGCCAGCAGCCAAGCAGACGGATCTACCACTGAAGCTTTCTTT
NA | 13 | TRBJ1-1 | TRBD1 | TRBV2 | CASTRDRDTEAFF | TGTGCCAGCACCCGGGACAGGGACACTGAAGCTTTCTTT
NA | 15 | TRBJ1-2 | NA | TRBV5-5 | CASSSGQPANYGYTF | TGTGCCAGCAGCTCAGGACAGCCAGCTAACTATGGCTACACCTTC
NA | 16 | TRBJ2-4 | NA | TRBV7-8 | CASSAEPTSAKNIQYF | TGTGCCAGCAGCGCTGAACCTACCTCAGCCAAAAACATTCAGTACTTC
NA | 14 | TRBJ2-2 | NA | TRBV11-3 | CASSLEQWSGELFF | TGTGCCAGCAGCTTGGAACAGTGGTCCGGGGAGCTGTTTTTT
NA | 16 | TRBJ2-3 | NA | TRBV5-1 | CASSLVGSISSDTQYF | TGCGCCAGCAGCCTAGTTGGATCAATAAGCTCAGATACGCAGTATTTT
NA | 15 | TRBJ2-3 | NA | TRBV11-3 | CASSSRQTSTDTQYF | TGTGCCAGCAGCTCTCGACAAACTAGCACAGATACGCAGTATTTT
NA | 14 | TRBJ1-3 | NA | TRBV18 | CASSPDRAGNTIYF | TGTGCCAGCTCACCCGACAGAGCTGGAAACACCATATATTTT
NA | 15 | TRBJ2-7 | TRBD1 | TRBV5-6 | CASSSTGGSSYEQYF | TGTGCCAGCAGCTCTACAGGGGGCAGCTCGTACGAGCAGTACTTC
NA | 11 | TRBJ1-4 | NA | TRBV19 | CASTVSEKLFF | TGTGCCAGTACGGTCTCGGAAAAACTGTTTTTT
once | 15 | TRBJ2-5 | TRBD2 | TRBV29-1 | CSVEGGLAGEETQYF | TGCAGCGTTGAAGGGGGACTAGCGGGGGAAGAGACCCAGTACTTC
NA | 14 | TRBJ1-1 | TRBD1 | TRBV19 | CASSRQGSDTEAFF | TGTGCCAGTAGTAGACAGGGGTCGGACACTGAAGCTTTCTTT
NA | 12 | TRBJ1-1 | NA | TRBV19 | CASSRTETEAFF | TGTGCCAGTAGTAGGACGGAAACTGAAGCTTTCTTT
NA | 14 | TRBJ2-7 | TRBD1 | TRBV2 | CASRPGQASYEQYF | TGTGCCAGCAGGCCGGGACAGGCATCCTACGAGCAGTACTTC
NA | 15 | TRBJ1-1 | NA | TRBV11-3 | CASSLIINRPTEAFF | TGTGCCAGCAGCTTAATTATCAACAGGCCGACTGAAGCTTTCTTT
NA | 15 | TRBJ2-1 | TRBD2 | TRBV9 | CASSETSAFYNEQFF | TGTGCCAGCAGCGAGACTAGCGCGTTTTACAATGAGCAGTTCTTC
NA | 12 | TRBJ2-5 | NA | TRBV25-1 | CASANLPGTQYF | TGTGCCAGCGCAAATTTACCCGGGACCCAGTACTTC
NA | 13 | TRBJ1-1 | NA | TRBV27 | CASGEWENTEAFF | TGTGCCAGCGGGGAATGGGAGAACACTGAAGCTTTCTTT
NA | 16 | TRBJ1-1 | TRBD1 | TRBV4-2 | CASRPRGQGMNTEAFF | TGTGCCAGCAGACCCAGGGGGCAAGGCATGAACACTGAAGCTTTCTTT
NA | 15 | TRBJ1-1 | NA | TRBV5-1 | CASSLSAIHGTEAFF | TGCGCCAGCAGCTTGTCGGCTATCCATGGGACTGAAGCTTTCTTT
NA | 19 | TRBJ2-3 | TRBD1 | TRBV2 | CASRGGGDWRTGWADTQYF | TGTGCCAGCAGGGGGGGTGGCGACTGGAGGACAGGGTGGGCAGATACGCAGTATTTT
once | 15 | TRBJ1-1 | TRBD1 | TRBV29-1 | CSVGDRGGTNTEAFF | TGCAGCGTTGGGGACAGGGGCGGAACCAACACTGAAGCTTTCTTT
NA | 13 | TRBJ1-1 | NA | TRBV5-1 | CASSLTGTTEAFF | TGCGCCAGCAGCTTGACAGGGACGACTGAAGCTTTCTTT
NA | 12 | TRBJ1-2 | TRBD1 | TRBV25-1 | CASSRDRADYTF | TGTGCCAGCAGTAGGGACAGGGCGGACTACACCTTC
NA | 13 | TRBJ1-2 | NA | TRBV9 | CASSVEGIYGYTF | TGTGCCAGCAGCGTAGAGGGGATCTATGGCTACACCTTC
NA | 17 | TRBJ1-3 | NA | TRBV18 | CASSPREAGFSGNTIYF | TGTGCCAGCTCACCGCGTGAAGCAGGGTTTTCCGGAAACACCATATATTTT
once | 14 | TRBJ2-3 | TRBD2 | TRBV28 | CASNLGLAGDTQYF | TGTGCCAGCAATCTAGGACTAGCGGGAGATACGCAGTATTTT
NA | 14 | TRBJ1-2 | TRBD1 | TRBV4-2 | CASSHDRDREGYTF | TGTGCCAGCAGCCACGACAGGGACCGCGAAGGCTACACCTTC